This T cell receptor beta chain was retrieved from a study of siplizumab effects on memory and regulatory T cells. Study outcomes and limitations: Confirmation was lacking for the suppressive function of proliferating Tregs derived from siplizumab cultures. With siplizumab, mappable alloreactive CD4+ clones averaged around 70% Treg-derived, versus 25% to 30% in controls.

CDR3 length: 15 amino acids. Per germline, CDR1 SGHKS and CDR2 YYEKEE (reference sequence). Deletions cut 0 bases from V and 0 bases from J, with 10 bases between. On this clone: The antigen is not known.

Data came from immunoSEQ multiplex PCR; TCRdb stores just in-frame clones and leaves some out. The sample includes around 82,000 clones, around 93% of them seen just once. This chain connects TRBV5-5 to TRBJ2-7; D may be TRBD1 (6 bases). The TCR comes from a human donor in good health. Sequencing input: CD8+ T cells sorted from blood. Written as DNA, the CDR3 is TGTGCCAGCAGCTTGGGACAGGCACTCTCCTACGAGCAGTACTTC. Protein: CASSLGQALSYEQYF.